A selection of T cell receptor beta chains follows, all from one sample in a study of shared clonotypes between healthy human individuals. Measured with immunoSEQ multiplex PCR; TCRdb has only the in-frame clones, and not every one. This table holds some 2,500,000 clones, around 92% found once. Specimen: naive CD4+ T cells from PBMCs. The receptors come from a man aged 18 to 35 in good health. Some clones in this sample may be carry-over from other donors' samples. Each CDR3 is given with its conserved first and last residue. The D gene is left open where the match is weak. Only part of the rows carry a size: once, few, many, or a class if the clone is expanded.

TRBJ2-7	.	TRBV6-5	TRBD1	TGTGCCAGCACCCGGGGACAGGGTGCCGAGCAGTACTTC	CASTRGQGAEQYF
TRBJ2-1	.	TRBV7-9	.	TGTGCCAGCAGCAAAGGCGATGAGCAGTTCTTC	CASSKGDEQFF
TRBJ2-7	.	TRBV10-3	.	TGTGCCATCAGTGTAGTCGGGGGCCTCTCCTACGAGCAGTACTTC	CAISVVGGLSYEQYF
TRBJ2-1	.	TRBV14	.	TGTGCCAGCAGCCCTTACTACGCAATACGCTACAATGAGCAGTTCTTC	CASSPYYAIRYNEQFF
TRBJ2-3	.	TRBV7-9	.	TGTGCCAGCAGCTTTGGGTCTAGCCGACGGGCAGATACGCAGTATTTT	CASSFGSSRRADTQYF
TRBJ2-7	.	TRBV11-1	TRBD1	TGTGCCAGCAGCTTATCAGGGGGCTACGAGCAGTACTTC	CASSLSGGYEQYF
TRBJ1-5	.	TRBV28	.	TGTGCCAGCAGTTTCTCGGGGAATAGAGCCCTGCCCCAGCATTTT	CASSFSGNRALPQHF
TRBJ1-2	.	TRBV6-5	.	TGTGCCAGCAGGACCGGGACTGACTATGGCTACACCTTC	CASRTGTDYGYTF
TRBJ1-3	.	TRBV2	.	TGTGCCAGCAAGGTGTCCGGTGCCGGAAACACCATATATTTT	CASKVSGAGNTIYF
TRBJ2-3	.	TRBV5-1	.	TGCGCCAGCAGCTCCCTCGGAGTAGATACGCAGTATTTT	CASSSLGVDTQYF
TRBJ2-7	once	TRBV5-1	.	TGCGCCAGCAGCTTGGTCCCAGGGTCCGAGCAGTACTTC	CASSLVPGSEQYF
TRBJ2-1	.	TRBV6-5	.	TGTGCCAGTGGACCGTCGCGGGGTGAGCAGTTCTTC	CASGPSRGEQFF
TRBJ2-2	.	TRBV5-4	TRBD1	TGTGCCAGCAGCAGAAGGGACAGGGGGAACACCGGGGAGCTGTTTTTT	CASSRRDRGNTGELFF
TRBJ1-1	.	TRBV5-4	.	TGTGCCAGCAGCTCCGCAAACCTGGACGGCACTGAAGCTTTCTTT	CASSSANLDGTEAFF
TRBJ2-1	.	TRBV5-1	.	TGCGCCAGCAGCTTGGGAGGCAGGGGTTCCTACAATGAGCAGTTCTTC	CASSLGGRGSYNEQFF
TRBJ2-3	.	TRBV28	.	TGTGCCAGCAGTTTAGCTGGGACCGCTGCGCAGTATTTT	CASSLAGTAAQYF
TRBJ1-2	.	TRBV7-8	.	TGTGCCAGCAGCCCCGGGCAGGGGTATGGCTACACCTTC	CASSPGQGYGYTF
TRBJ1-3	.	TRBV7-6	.	TGTGCCAGCAGCTTAATGCCGCCGGACTCTGGAAACACCATATATTTT	CASSLMPPDSGNTIYF
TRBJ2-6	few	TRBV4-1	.	TGCGCCAGCAGGCTAACAGGGTCTGGGGCCAACGTCCTGACTTTC	CASRLTGSGANVLTF
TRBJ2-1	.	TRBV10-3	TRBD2	TGTGCCATCAGTAAGGGACTAGCGGGATCCTCCTACAATGAGCAGTTCTTC	CAISKGLAGSSYNEQFF
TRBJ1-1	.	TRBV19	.	TGTGCCAGTAGTTCGGACAAGAACACTGAAGCTTTCTTT	CASSSDKNTEAFF
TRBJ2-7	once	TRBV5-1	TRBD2	TGCGCCAGCAGCTGGGGACTAACCTACGAGCAGTACTTC	CASSWGLTYEQYF
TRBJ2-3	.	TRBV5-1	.	TGCGCCAGCAGCTTGGGTCTCGGGAACACAGATACGCAGTATTTT	CASSLGLGNTDTQYF
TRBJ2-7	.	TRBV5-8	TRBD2	TGTGCCAGCAGCCTGGGACTAGCGGGCTCCTACGAGCAGTACTTC	CASSLGLAGSYEQYF
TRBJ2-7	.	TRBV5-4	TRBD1	TGTGCCAGCAGCCGGAACCAGGGGGCCGAGCAGTACTTC	CASSRNQGAEQYF
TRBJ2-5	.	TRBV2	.	TGTGCCGTAACGCCCCGGACAGTCCAAGAGACCCAGTACTTC	CAVTPRTVQETQYF
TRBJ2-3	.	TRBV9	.	TGTGCCAGCAGCGTAGGGGAGTGGTACGGCGATACGCAGTATTTT	CASSVGEWYGDTQYF
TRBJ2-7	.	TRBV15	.	TGTGCCACCAGCAGAGGTGGACAGCAACGGCAGTACTTC	CATSRGGQQRQYF
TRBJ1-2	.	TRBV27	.	TGTGCCAGCAGTCCCCTATTGAACGCCTTTAACTATGGCTACACCTTC	CASSPLLNAFNYGYTF
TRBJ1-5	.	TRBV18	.	TGTGCCAGCTCACCCCCCGATCAGCCCCAGCATTTT	CASSPPDQPQHF
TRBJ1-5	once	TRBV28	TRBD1	TGTGCCAGCAGACGACAGGGGGCCACTCAGCCCCAGCATTTT	CASRRQGATQPQHF
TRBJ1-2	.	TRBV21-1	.	TGTGCCAGCACCCACGGAGGGTATGGCTACACCTTC	CASTHGGYGYTF
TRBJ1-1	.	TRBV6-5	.	TGTGCCAGCAGGGGTCCCGGACACACTGAAGCTTTCTTT	CASRGPGHTEAFF
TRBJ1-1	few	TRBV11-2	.	TGTGCCAGCAGCCCTCTCATGCCGAACACTGAAGCTTTCTTT	CASSPLMPNTEAFF
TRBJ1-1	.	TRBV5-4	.	TGTGCCAGCAGCCCCCCCCTCCGCGCCCGGCGACCGAACACTGAAGCTTTCTTT	CASSPPLRARRPNTEAFF
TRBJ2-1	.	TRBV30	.	TGTGCCTCAAGAGCGGGTCTCTACAATGAGCAGTTCTTC	CASRAGLYNEQFF
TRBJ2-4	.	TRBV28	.	TGTGCCAGCAATAATAACAGGATAGCCAAAAACATTCAGTACTTC	CASNNNRIAKNIQYF
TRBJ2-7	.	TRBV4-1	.	TGCGCCAGCAGCCAAGGACCAGGGCGGTCCCCCTACGAGCAGTACTTC	CASSQGPGRSPYEQYF
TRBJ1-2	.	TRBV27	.	TGTGCCAGCAGTTTACTGCAGGGAGGTGGCTACACCTTC	CASSLLQGGGYTF
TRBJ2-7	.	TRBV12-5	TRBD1	TGTGCTAGTGGTTTTAGGGGACAGGGGTACGACGAGCAGTACTTC	CASGFRGQGYDEQYF
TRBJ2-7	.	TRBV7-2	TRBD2	TGTGCCAGCAGCTTACCCCGGGCTAGCGGGAGCCACGAGCAGTACTTC	CASSLPRASGSHEQYF
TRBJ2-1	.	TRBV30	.	TGTGCCTGGAGTGTACTTAACAACCAATTCTTCGAGCAGTTCTTC	CAWSVLNNQFFEQFF
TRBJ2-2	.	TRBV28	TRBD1	TGTGCCAGCAGTTTGGTACAGGGGGCCGGGGAGCTGTTTTTT	CASSLVQGAGELFF
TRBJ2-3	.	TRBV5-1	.	TGCGCCAGCAGCTCCCCGGGATACACAGATACGCAGTATTTT	CASSSPGYTDTQYF
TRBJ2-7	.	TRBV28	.	TGTGCCAGCAGTTTAGTGAGTGAGCAGTACTTC	CASSLVSEQYF